This T cell receptor (beta chain) was identified in a study of blood T cell repertoires in COVID-19. About the research overall: The study drew acute and convalescent COVID-19 samples from the United States, Italy and Spain. The analysed material was cDNA or gDNA that came from T cells, B-cell-depleted T cells, or PBMCs.

Some clones are missing from TCRdb's copy, which holds only in-frame ones; the method was immunoSEQ multiplex PCR. The repertoire holds about 290,000 clones, 80% to 90% seen once, with approximately 3% in the top ten. This CDR3 spans 15 amino acids. Germline V gene data show CDR1 as SEHNR and CDR2 as FQNEAQ (reference sequence). V was pared by 5 bases and J by 3 bases, with 9 bases of the junction left unmatched. This clone showed up just once. This chain uses TRBV7-9 with TRBJ1-2, with 7 nucleotides matching TRBD1. The receptor was derived from a woman in her 30s with active or convalescent COVID-19. Source material: peripheral blood. The CDR3 nucleotides are TGTGCCAGCAGCCTCAGGGGGGAGAGTGACTATGGCTACACCTTC. It specifies CASSLRGESDYGYTF.